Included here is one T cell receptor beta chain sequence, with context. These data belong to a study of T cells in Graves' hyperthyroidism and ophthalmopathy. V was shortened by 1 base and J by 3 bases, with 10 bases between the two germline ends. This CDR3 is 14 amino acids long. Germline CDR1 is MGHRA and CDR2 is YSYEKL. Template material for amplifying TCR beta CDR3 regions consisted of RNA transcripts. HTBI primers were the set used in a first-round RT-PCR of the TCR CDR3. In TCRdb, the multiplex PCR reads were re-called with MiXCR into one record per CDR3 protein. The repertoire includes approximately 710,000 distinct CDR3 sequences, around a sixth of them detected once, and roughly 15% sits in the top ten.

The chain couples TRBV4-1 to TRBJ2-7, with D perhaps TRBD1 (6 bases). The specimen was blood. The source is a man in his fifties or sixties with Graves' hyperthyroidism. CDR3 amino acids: CASSQGGTIYEQYF. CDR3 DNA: TGCGCCAGCAGCCAAGGTGGGACAATCTACGAGCAGTACTTC.